Listed below are T cell receptor beta chains from one sample, sequenced in a study of T cell repertoires in ileal Crohn's disease. Method: immunoSEQ multiplex PCR; TCRdb's copy keeps in-frame clones and lacks some. The table lists 3,100 or so clones, roughly 69% of them singletons. The sample taken for sequencing was ileal tissue. Receptors originate from an adult with Crohn's disease. Both conserved end residues are part of each CDR3. A D gene is named only where the DNA matches it firmly. Some rows mark clone size as missing; the rest say once, few, many or name a class of expanded clone.

TRBD1 | . | TRBJ1-1 | TRBV5-4 | TGTGCCAGCAGCCCGGGACAGAGGAACACTGAAGCTTTCTTT | CASSPGQRNTEAFF
. | . | TRBJ1-6 | TRBV27 | TGTGCCAGCAGCATCTCTCGTGACACCAACTCCTATAATTCACCCCTCCACTTT | CASSISRDTNSYNSPLHF
. | . | TRBJ2-1 | TRBV6-5 | TGTGCCAGCAGTTACTCCCCAGGGAATGAGCAGTTCTTC | CASSYSPGNEQFF
. | . | TRBJ2-1 | TRBV7-2 | TGTGCCAGCAGCTTAGTAGCAGGGGAGCAGTTCTTC | CASSLVAGEQFF
. | . | TRBJ2-7 | TRBV9 | TGTGCCAGCAGCGTAGCTTACGTACCCTACGAGCAGTACTTC | CASSVAYVPYEQYF
. | . | TRBJ1-5 | TRBV7-9 | TGTGCCAGCAGCTCCCAGGGAGATAATCAGCCCCAGCATTTT | CASSSQGDNQPQHF
TRBD1 | . | TRBJ1-5 | TRBV30 | TGTGCCTGGAGTGCAGGGGGCGCACGGCAGCCCCAGCATTTT | CAWSAGGARQPQHF
TRBD2 | medium-sized | TRBJ2-3 | TRBV2 | TGTGCCAGCAGTTTTGGACTAGCGGGAGGAGGGGGTACGCAGTATTTT | CASSFGLAGGGGTQYF
. | . | TRBJ1-1 | TRBV30 | TGTGCCTGGAGTGTAATGGGGAACACTGAAGCTTTCTTT | CAWSVMGNTEAFF
. | . | TRBJ2-5 | TRBV18 | TGTGCCAGCTCACCCCGGAAACTCCAAGAGACCCAGTACTTC | CASSPRKLQETQYF
. | once | TRBJ1-2 | TRBV6-5 | TGTGCCAGCAGTTCCTACCAGGGCCTGGACTACACCTTC | CASSSYQGLDYTF
. | . | TRBJ2-2 | TRBV5-1 | TGCGCCAGCAGCTTGGGGCCGAGGGTTAACACCGGGGAGCTGTTTTTT | CASSLGPRVNTGELFF
. | . | TRBJ1-2 | TRBV9 | TGTGCCAGCAGCGTTGGGACAACAAGAAGTAACTATGGCTACACCTTC | CASSVGTTRSNYGYTF
TRBD1 | . | TRBJ2-2 | TRBV18 | TGTGCCAGCTCACCAGTCCCAGGGGGCATCGGGGAGCTGTTTTTT | CASSPVPGGIGELFF
. | . | TRBJ1-5 | TRBV21-1 | TGTGCCAGCTGTGAACTAGGATTGGGATCCTTGAGCAATCAGCCCCAGCATTTT | CASCELGLGSLSNQPQHF
. | . | TRBJ2-5 | TRBV9 | TGTGCCAGCAGCGTAGTGGGGGCCCAAGAGACCCAGTACTTC | CASSVVGAQETQYF
. | once | TRBJ1-5 | TRBV30 | TGTGCCTGGGGAGGGGGGGAAGGGCAGCCCCAGCATTTT | CAWGGGEGQPQHF
TRBD2 | . | TRBJ2-2 | TRBV7-3 | TGTGCCAGCAGCGGCGGGGGCGGGGAGCTGTTTTTT | CASSGGGGELFF
TRBD2 | . | TRBJ2-5 | TRBV6-1 | TGTGCCAGCAGTGAGTCAGGACTAGTTAAAGAGACCCAGTACTTC | CASSESGLVKETQYF
. | . | TRBJ2-3 | TRBV29-1 | TGCAGCGTTGAGAGGGAGAAGGCAGATACGCAGTATTTT | CSVEREKADTQYF
TRBD2 | once | TRBJ2-2 | TRBV5-1 | TGCGTCAGACTAGCGGGGTCCGGGGAGCTGTTTTTT | CVRLAGSGELFF
. | . | TRBJ2-7 | TRBV6-5 | TGTGCCAGCATCCACAGTGGGGGAAATAGGAAGCAGTACTTC | CASIHSGGNRKQYF
TRBD1 | . | TRBJ1-6 | TRBV9 | TGTGCCAGCAGCGTAGGGGACAGTCCAAATTCACCCCTCCACTTT | CASSVGDSPNSPLHF
. | . | TRBJ1-3 | TRBV30 | TGTGCCTTTACGCCTACTTCCCTGACACGGAAGTCTGGAAACACCATATATTTT | CAFTPTSLTRKSGNTIYF
. | . | TRBJ2-2 | TRBV9 | TGTGCCAGCAGCCCTACCGGGGTAGCTACACCGAACACCGGGGAGCTGTTTTTT | CASSPTGVATPNTGELFF
. | . | TRBJ2-6 | TRBV11-1 | TGTGCCAGCAGCTTAGGGGGGGCCAACGTCCTGACTTTC | CASSLGGANVLTF
. | . | TRBJ1-1 | TRBV18 | TGTGCCAGCTCTAGACAAACTGAAGCTTTCTTT | CASSRQTEAFF
. | . | TRBJ1-1 | TRBV19 | TGTGCCAGTAGTATCCGATTTTTGAGCACTGAAGCTTTCTTT | CASSIRFLSTEAFF
. | medium-sized | TRBJ1-1 | TRBV9 | TGTGCCAGCAGCGCCCCCCAGGGCAACACTGAAGCTTTCTTT | CASSAPQGNTEAFF
. | . | TRBJ2-1 | TRBV19 | TGTGCCAGTAGTATTTACAATGAGCAGTTCTTC | CASSIYNEQFF
. | medium-sized | TRBJ2-3 | TRBV29-1 | TGCAGCTCCCTGAGTGGTGGGGATACGCAGTATTTT | CSSLSGGDTQYF
. | few | TRBJ1-1 | TRBV5-4 | TGTGCCAGCAGCTGGGAACGTTCGGGTGAAGCTTTCTTT | CASSWERSGEAFF
. | . | TRBJ1-3 | TRBV6-5 | TGTGCCAGCAGCCGGGACTGGAGCTCTGGAAACACCATATATTTT | CASSRDWSSGNTIYF
. | . | TRBJ2-6 | TRBV9 | TGTGCCAGCAGTCCTGGTGGGGCCAACGTCCTGACTTTC | CASSPGGANVLTF
. | . | TRBJ2-6 | TRBV7-3 | TGTGCCAGCAGCTTACTCCTCTCTGGGGCCAACGTCCTGACTTTC | CASSLLLSGANVLTF